Shown below are 22 T cell receptor beta chains from a single sample sequenced in a study of shared clonotypes between healthy human individuals. TCRdb's table, derived via immunoSEQ multiplex PCR, lists solely in-frame clones and lacks some. The table includes some 470,000 clones, about 82% detected once. The material sequenced was PBMCs. The receptors derive from a middle-aged woman in good health. Some clones in this sample may be carry-over from other donors' samples.

This clone occurred a few times. J is TRBJ2-3 and V is TRBV18; TRBD2 matches at 14 bases. The germline CDR1 and CDR2 sequences are KGHSH and LQKENI. The V gene end was trimmed by 1 base and the J gene end by 2 bases; junction bases not matched to a gene: 8. The CDR3 contains 19 residues. The CDR3 nucleotides read TGTGCCAGCTCACCACAGGTGACTAGCGGGAGGGCCGTCACAGATACGCAGTATTTT. This sequence encodes CASSPQVTSGRAVTDTQYF. The full variable domain, in which reference TRBV18 and TRBJ2-3 provide the parts outside the CDR3, is NAGVMQNPRHLVRRRGQEARLRCSPMKGHSHVYWYRQLPEEGLKFMVYLQKENIIDESGMPKERFSAEFPKEGPSILRIQQVVRGDSAAYFCASSPQVTSGRAVTDTQYFGPGTRLTVL.

The chain carries TRBV11-1 and TRBJ1-1, with TRBD1 matching over 7 bases. The CDR3 runs 16 residues. Looked up from germline, CDR1 is SGHAT and CDR2 is FQDESV (reference sequence). The V segment lost 1 base and the J segment 4 bases; nucleotides outside the gene matches: 9. CDR3 sequence: CASSLGQTGAITEAFF. CDR3 DNA: TGTGCCAGCAGCTTAGGCCAAACAGGGGCGATCACTGAAGCTTTCTTT. Supplemented by reference TRBV11-1 and TRBJ1-1, the full variable domain reads EAEVAQSPRYKITEKSQAVAFWCDPISGHATLYWYRQILGQGPELLVQFQDESVVDDSQLPKDRFSAERLKGVDSTLKIQPAELGDSAMYLCASSLGQTGAITEAFFGQGTRLTVV.

The chain joins TRBV29-1 to TRBJ1-2; 9 bases align to TRBD1. The germline V gene has CDR1 SQVTM and CDR2 ANQGSEA. The V segment lost 6 bases and the J segment 5 bases; nucleotides outside the gene matches: 10. This CDR3 has 14 residues. The CDR3 protein is CSVYSSGTGYGYTF. The CDR3 bases are TGCAGCGTCTACTCCTCCGGGACAGGGTATGGCTACACCTTC.

The genes are TRBV29-1 and TRBJ2-7; D remains ambiguous. CDR3 size: 12 residues. Germline CDR1 and CDR2: SQVTM and ANQGSEA. V lost 7 bases and J lost 7, with 17 bases in between. CDR3 DNA: TGCAGCGCCGGGCCCGGGTGGGTGGAGCAGTACTTC. It translates to CSAGPGWVEQYF.

The chain carries TRBV25-1 and TRBJ1-5; 9 bases match TRBD1. The CDR3 is made up of 16 amino acids. Trimming at V came to 4 bases and at J to 4 bases, leaving 8 bases not matched to a gene. The germline CDR1 and CDR2 sequences are MGHDK and SYGVNS. The CDR3 loop reads CASSGRGGQGNQPQHF. In DNA form, the CDR3 reads TGTGCCAGCAGTGGGAGGGGGGGACAGGGAAATCAGCCCCAGCATTTT.

This sequence joins TRBV27 and TRBJ2-6; no definite D call. V was pared by 4 bases and J by 2 bases, with 9 bases between. The CDR3 sequence is 15 residues long. CDR1 is MNHEY and CDR2 is SMNVEV in the germline V gene (reference sequence). CDR3 in DNA: TGTGCCAGCAGTTCGGTCCCGCCTGGGGCCAACGTCCTGACTTTC. Protein product: CASSSVPPGANVLTF.

A note on this clone: It differs at one base from a far larger clone, so likely a read error. The chain joins TRBV11-1 to TRBJ1-1; a possible D gene is TRBD1 (5 bases). V was trimmed by 5 bases and J by 11 bases, leaving 27 bases between them. In germline, CDR1 is SGHAT, CDR2 FQDESV (reference sequence). The CDR3 spans 16 residues. CDR3 sequence: CASSLLGRGSDLNAFF. The CDR3 DNA reads TGTGCCAGCAGCCTACTCGGACGGGGGAGCGACCTGAATGCTTTCTTT.

The sample holds a few counts of this clone. The chain carries TRBV6-6 and TRBJ2-7; 7 nucleotides align to TRBD2. The CDR3 contains 15 residues. Germline V gives CDR1 MNHNY, CDR2 SVGAGI (reference sequence). With 8 bases clipped from V and 3 bases from J, the junction kept 13 bases outside the gene matches. The CDR3 spells CASRHGRGRNYEQYF. CDR3 DNA sequence: TGTGCCAGCCGTCACGGACGCGGGAGAAACTACGAGCAGTACTTC.

This clone was seen repeatedly, ten times or more. V is TRBV10-3 and J is TRBJ2-5, with TRBD1 identical over 7 bases. V lost 8 bases, J lost 2 bases, and 8 bases stayed unmatched. CDR3 length: 14 amino acids. Germline CDR1 and CDR2: ENHRY and SYGVKD. In nucleotides, the CDR3 is TGTGCCATCGGGGGACAGACAGGACAAGAGACCCAGTACTTC. Its translation is CAIGGQTGQETQYF.

This chain links TRBV7-8 with TRBJ1-1, with 7 positions matching TRBD1. CDR1 is SGHVS and CDR2 is FQNEAQ in the germline V gene. J lost 3 bases, V lost 5 bases, and 9 bases had no gene match. The CDR3 length is 15 residues. CDR3 sequence: CASSVDRVGDTEAFF. DNA for the CDR3: TGTGCCAGCAGCGTAGACAGGGTTGGGGACACTGAAGCTTTCTTT.

The V gene is TRBV11-3, the J gene TRBJ2-1; D possibly matches TRBD1 or TRBD2 (5 bases each). The length of the CDR3 is 14 residues. V dropped 1 base and J dropped 4 bases, with 8 bases sitting between them. Germline CDR1 reads SGHNT; CDR2 reads YENEEA. For the CDR3, the DNA is TGTGCCAGCAGCTTAGGAGGGGTTTACAATGAGCAGTTCTTC. Its protein is CASSLGGVYNEQFF.

Remarks on this clone: A read error is likely here: a far larger clone is one base away. Other DNA sequences in this specimen translate into the identical CDR3. The V gene is TRBV19, the J gene TRBJ1-5, with D perhaps TRBD1 (5 bases). CDR3 length equals 13 residues. Per the germline V gene, CDR1 is LNHDA and CDR2 is SQIVND (reference sequence). The CDR3: CASTVGTNQPQHF. The CDR3 DNA sequence: TGTGCCAGTACCGTGGGGACCAATCAGCCCCAGCACTTT.

This chain connects TRBV28 to TRBJ2-3; TRBD2 matches at 8 bases. The CDR3 is 15 amino acids. Germline CDR1 and CDR2: MDHEN and SYDVKM. The junction had 4 bases not matched to a gene; V was cut back by 1 base and J by 4 bases. CDR3: CASSLSSGRPDTQYF. CDR3 nucleotide sequence: TGTGCCAGCAGTTTATCCAGCGGGAGACCAGATACGCAGTATTTT.

The rearrangement uses TRBV2 and TRBJ2-2; the match to TRBD1 covers 9 bases. Looked up from germline, CDR1 is SNHLY and CDR2 is FYNNEI. V gave up 6 bases and J gave up 3 bases; unmatched junction bases: 8. The CDR3 has 16 residues. The CDR3 protein is CASSAQGAGDTGELFF. CDR3 DNA sequence: TGTGCCAGCAGCGCACAGGGGGCGGGTGACACCGGGGAGCTGTTTTTT.

This clone was seen just once. The chain joins TRBV7-9 to TRBJ1-5; no definite D call. The CDR3 is 14 residues long. Trimming cost V 1 base and J 3 bases, with 7 bases left between them. CDR1 SEHNR and CDR2 FQNEAQ come from the germline V gene (reference sequence). As DNA, the CDR3 is TGTGCCAGCAGCTTAGAGTGGGTCAATCAGCCCCAGCATTTT. Its translation is CASSLEWVNQPQHF.

J is TRBJ2-2 and V is TRBV14; 7 bases fit TRBD1. The ends lost 3 bases at V and 5 bases at J; junction bases unmatched: 3. The V gene's germline CDR1 is SGHDN and CDR2 FVKESK. This CDR3 has 14 residues. The CDR3 DNA is TGTGCCAGCAGCCAGGACAGGAGTACCGGGGAGCTGTTTTTT. This translates into CASSQDRSTGELFF.

The chain has TRBV11-2 and TRBJ1-4; D perhaps matches TRBD1 (5 bases). CDR3 size: 18 residues. CDR1 is SGHAT and CDR2 is FQNNGV in the germline V gene. Between the trimmed V and J ends, which lost 1 base and 4 bases, there was a span of 19 bases. The CDR3 nucleotides are TGTGCCAGCAGCTTAGCAGGCCCATGGGAGGGGCATAATGAAAAACTGTTTTTT. Encoded protein: CASSLAGPWEGHNEKLFF.

V is TRBV4-1 and J is TRBJ2-1; 9 positions agree with TRBD2. The CDR3 loop spans 15 amino acids. V gave up 4 bases and J gave up 8 bases; unmatched junction bases: 9. CDR1 is MGHRA and CDR2 is YSYEKL in the germline V gene. The CDR3 here is CASSPLSGRIDEQFF. DNA of the CDR3: TGCGCCAGCAGCCCCCTTAGCGGGAGAATCGATGAGCAGTTCTTC.

The chain recombines TRBV11-1 with TRBJ2-1; 9 nucleotides align to TRBD2. Trimming at V came to 0 bases and at J to 12 bases, leaving 6 bases not matched to a gene. CDR3 length equals 14 residues. Germline V gene lookup returns CDR1 SGHAT and CDR2 FQDESV (reference sequence). The CDR3 loop reads CASSLAASGVGQFF. The CDR3 region has the DNA TGTGCCAGCAGCTTAGCGGCTAGCGGGGTCGGGCAGTTCTTC. The complete variable domain, with remaining parts taken from reference TRBV11-1 and TRBJ2-1, reads EAEVAQSPRYKITEKSQAVAFWCDPISGHATLYWYRQILGQGPELLVQFQDESVVDDSQLPKDRFSAERLKGVDSTLKIQPAELGDSAMYLCASSLAASGVGQFFGPGTRLTVL.

This clone was recorded only once. A much bigger clone sits one base away, suggesting this may be a read error. The chain employs TRBV2 and TRBJ1-2; 11 nucleotides line up with TRBD1. The germline V gene encodes CDR1 SNHLY and CDR2 FYNNEI. V lost 4 bases to trimming and J lost 4 bases; unmatched junction nucleotides: 2. The CDR3 is made up of 14 amino acids. The CDR3 loop is CASSVDRGPYGYTF. The CDR3 nucleotides are TGTGCCAGCAGTGTGGACAGGGGGCCCTATGGCTACACCTTC.

V gene TRBV5-1 combines with J gene TRBJ2-1; 7 bases align to TRBD1. CDR3 size: 16 residues. V trimming: 3 bases; J trimming: 2 bases; junction bases outside the gene matches: 8. Germline-derived CDR1 and CDR2 are SGHRS and YFSETQ. CDR3 nucleotide sequence: TGCGCCAGCAGCTCACAAACAGGGGTAGCCTACAATGAGCAGTTCTTC. As protein: CASSSQTGVAYNEQFF. The whole variable domain, filled in from reference TRBV5-1 and TRBJ2-1, reads KAGVTQTPRYLIKTRGQQVTLSCSPISGHRSVSWYQQTPGQGLQFLFEYFSETQRNKGNFPGRFSGRQFSNSRSEMNVSTLELGDSALYLCASSSQTGVAYNEQFFGPGTRLTVL.

This rearrangement joins TRBV27 to TRBJ2-6; D is perhaps TRBD1 (5 bases). This CDR3 has 18 amino acids. The V gene lost 5 bases and the J gene lost 0 bases, with 17 bases spanning the gap. Germline V gene sequence: CDR1 MNHEY, CDR2 SMNVEV (reference sequence). As DNA, the CDR3 is TGTGCCAGCAGTCCTTGGCAGGGCCTCATCTCTGGGGCCAACGTCCTGACTTTC. It codes for CASSPWQGLISGANVLTF.